A selection of T cell receptor beta chains follows, all from one sample in a study of blood T cell repertoires in COVID-19. Sequenced by immunoSEQ multiplex PCR; TCRdb stores in-frame clones only, minus some. The sample consists of around 170,000 clones, roughly 80% of them appearing once. What was sequenced was PBMCs or T cells enriched from blood (not recorded which). The receptors were gathered from a man in his forties or fifties who had recovered from COVID-19. The CDR3 runs from the conserved cysteine through the conserved F or W. A D gene is named only where the DNA matches it firmly. Rows may omit the clone size; those that give it use once, few, many or a size class.

v_call	cdr3_length	j_call	d_call	clone_size	cdr3_aa	cdr3_nt
TRBV6-5	14	TRBJ1-1	TRBD1	once	CASTSGQGDTEAFF	TGTGCCAGCACCTCGGGACAGGGGGACACTGAAGCTTTCTTT
TRBV7-6	16	TRBJ1-3	TRBD1	few	CASSGRDSPFGNTIYF	TGTGCCAGCAGCGGCCGGGACAGTCCCTTTGGAAACACCATATATTTT
TRBV3-1/TRBV3-2	11	TRBJ1-1	.	.	CASSFDREAFF	TGTGCCAGCAGCTTTGACAGGGAAGCTTTCTTT
TRBV11-2	17	TRBJ2-3	TRBD2	.	CASSSYLGGGGTDTQYF	TGTGCCAGCAGCTCCTACCTGGGGGGCGGGGGGACAGATACGCAGTATTTT
TRBV9	16	TRBJ1-3	.	once	CASSVVNRPSGNTIYF	TGTGCCAGCAGCGTAGTCAACAGGCCAAGCGGAAACACCATATATTTT
TRBV5-1	15	TRBJ2-2	TRBD1	.	CASRFGQGSTGELFF	TGCGCCAGCAGATTCGGACAGGGGTCGACCGGGGAGCTGTTTTTT
TRBV15	16	TRBJ1-4	.	.	CATKPRSTRPNEKLFF	TGTGCCACCAAACCCCGTTCGACACGGCCTAATGAAAAACTGTTTTTT
TRBV3-1/TRBV3-2	12	TRBJ2-4	.	.	CASSPGSGVQYF	TGTGCCAGCAGCCCGGGATCCGGCGTTCAGTACTTC
TRBV29-1	12	TRBJ1-2	.	.	CSVAGGSEGYTF	TGCAGCGTTGCGGGGGGCTCAGAGGGCTACACCTTC
TRBV4-3	16	TRBJ2-1	TRBD1	once	CASSRTRDSFDNEQFF	TGCGCCAGCAGCCGTACTCGGGACAGTTTCGACAATGAGCAGTTCTTC
TRBV5-1	13	TRBJ1-1	TRBD1	.	CASSQGQGAIAFF	TGCGCCAGCAGCCAAGGACAGGGGGCTATAGCTTTCTTT
TRBV27	15	TRBJ2-5	.	.	CASSFRGGIRETQYF	TGTGCCAGCAGTTTTCGCGGGGGCATAAGGGAGACCCAGTACTTC
TRBV18	13	TRBJ1-6	.	once	CASSPNYNSPLHF	TGTGCCAGCTCACCCAACTATAATTCACCCCTCCACTTT
TRBV7-2	14	TRBJ1-6	.	.	CASSLGRGNSPLHF	TGTGCCAGCAGCTTAGGTCGGGGGAATTCACCCCTCCACTTT
TRBV10-3	19	TRBJ2-2	TRBD1	.	CAISGIAGTGGTYTGELFF	TGTGCCATCAGCGGGATAGCCGGGACAGGAGGCACATACACCGGGGAGCTGTTTTTT
TRBV4-1	17	TRBJ1-4	.	.	CASSQGFGLPRNEKLFF	TGCGCCAGCAGCCAAGGTTTTGGACTTCCCCGTAATGAAAAACTGTTTTTT
TRBV11-3	14	TRBJ2-3	.	once	CASSQGGSTDTQYF	TGTGCCAGCAGCCAAGGGGGTAGCACAGATACGCAGTATTTT
TRBV3-1/TRBV3-2	15	TRBJ2-5	.	.	CASSRGVVGVETQYF	TGTGCCAGCAGCCGGGGGGTTGTCGGGGTTGAGACCCAGTACTTC
TRBV7-3	13	TRBJ2-6	.	once	CASSSVGANVLTF	TGTGCCAGCAGCTCCGTAGGGGCCAACGTCCTGACTTTC
TRBV27	14	TRBJ2-3	.	.	CASSFGSSTDTQYF	TGTGCCAGCAGTTTTGGCTCTAGCACAGATACGCAGTATTTT
TRBV27	15	TRBJ1-6	TRBD1	.	CASSAGTDFISPLHF	TGTGCCAGCAGCGCCGGGACAGATTTTATTTCACCCCTCCACTTT
TRBV3-1/TRBV3-2	16	TRBJ2-7	.	.	CASSQGGAGLSYEQYF	TGTGCCAGCAGCCAGGGGGGGGCCGGCCTCTCCTACGAGCAGTACTTC
TRBV18	16	TRBJ1-5	TRBD1	once	CASSERRTGGTQPQHF	TGTGCCAGCTCGGAGCGTCGGACAGGGGGCACTCAGCCCCAGCATTTT
TRBV29-1	13	TRBJ1-2	TRBD1	.	CSASTGGVSGYTF	TGCAGCGCCTCGACAGGGGGCGTAAGTGGCTACACCTTC
TRBV10-3	15	TRBJ1-6	TRBD1	.	CAISESTGHNSPLHF	TGTGCCATCAGTGAGTCGACAGGGCATAATTCACCCCTCCACTTT
TRBV28	14	TRBJ1-2	.	.	CASSVQGGVYGYTF	TGTGCCAGCAGCGTCCAGGGAGGAGTCTATGGCTACACCTTC
TRBV19	14	TRBJ1-1	TRBD1	.	CASSTGGGGTEAFF	TGTGCCAGTAGTACAGGGGGCGGTGGCACTGAAGCTTTCTTT
TRBV23-1	14	TRBJ1-6	TRBD1	.	CASTPGTAKSPLHF	TGCGCCAGCACGCCCGGGACAGCGAAGTCACCCCTCCACTTT
TRBV29-1	13	TRBJ2-2	.	.	CSVVTGGTGELFF	TGCAGCGTTGTTACAGGAGGGACCGGGGAGCTGTTTTTT
TRBV11-2	15	TRBJ2-1	TRBD1	.	CASSWGQGASNEQFF	TGTGCCAGCAGCTGGGGACAGGGGGCGAGCAATGAGCAGTTCTTC
TRBV5-6	11	TRBJ2-3	.	once	CASEVSDTQYF	TGTGCCAGCGAGGTCTCCGATACGCAGTATTTT
TRBV7-2	17	TRBJ1-2	TRBD1	.	CASSQRLGQRTNYGYTF	TGTGCCAGCAGCCAAAGGTTGGGACAGAGAACTAACTATGGCTACACCTTC
TRBV30	13	TRBJ1-6	.	.	CAWSVLGGSPLHF	TGTGCCTGGAGTGTACTAGGGGGTTCACCCCTCCACTTT
TRBV7-8	13	TRBJ1-2	.	few	CASSSTGNYGYTF	TGTGCCAGCAGCTCTACAGGGAACTATGGCTACACCTTC
TRBV11-2	14	TRBJ1-1	.	.	CASSLDLGGTEAFF	TGTGCCAGCAGCTTAGATCTGGGAGGCACTGAAGCTTTCTTT
TRBV6-2/TRBV6-3	15	TRBJ2-2	TRBD2	.	CASSPPRELHGELFF	TGTGCCAGCAGTCCCCCGCGGGAGTTGCACGGGGAGCTGTTTTTT
TRBV11-2	15	TRBJ1-2	.	.	CASSPLARGNAGYTF	TGTGCCAGCAGCCCTCTGGCCAGGGGAAACGCTGGCTACACCTTC
TRBV7-2	15	TRBJ1-5	.	.	CASSGRAGGNQPQHF	TGTGCCAGCAGCGGACGCGCCGGGGGCAATCAGCCCCAGCATTTT
TRBV6-5	13	TRBJ1-4	.	few	CASARQVYEKLFF	TGTGCCAGCGCCCGACAGGTCTATGAAAAACTGTTTTTT
TRBV11-2	16	TRBJ2-5	TRBD2	.	CASSITSGGTQETQYF	TGTGCCAGCAGCATAACTAGCGGGGGGACTCAAGAGACCCAGTACTTC
TRBV19	12	TRBJ2-2	.	.	CASSMNNGELFF	TGTGCCAGTAGTATGAACAACGGGGAGCTGTTTTTT
TRBV7-8	13	TRBJ1-3	.	.	CASSSNSGNTIYF	TGTGCCAGCAGCTCCAACTCTGGAAACACCATATATTTT
TRBV27	17	TRBJ2-2	TRBD1	.	CASSLPTGGGDTGELFF	TGTGCCAGCAGTTTACCGACAGGGGGAGGGGACACCGGGGAGCTGTTTTTT
TRBV5-6	16	TRBJ2-5	.	.	CASSLFRVGRGETQYF	TGTGCCAGCAGCTTGTTTCGTGTCGGGCGCGGGGAGACCCAGTACTTC
TRBV15	14	TRBJ2-7	.	.	CATSSRAGKGEQYF	TGTGCCACCAGCTCCCGGGCAGGGAAGGGCGAGCAGTACTTC
TRBV4-3	13	TRBJ2-7	.	.	CASSLGQGDEQYF	TGCGCCAGCAGCCTAGGCCAGGGCGACGAGCAGTACTTC
TRBV7-9	18	TRBJ2-3	TRBD2	.	CASSPPGLAGGPGDTQYF	TGTGCCAGCAGCCCTCCGGGACTAGCGGGGGGGCCTGGAGATACGCAGTATTTT
TRBV29-1	13	TRBJ1-2	TRBD1	.	CSVVTGGREGYTF	TGCAGCGTTGTGACAGGGGGTAGGGAAGGCTACACCTTC
TRBV28	14	TRBJ1-5	TRBD1	.	CASSLPTGIGPQHF	TGTGCCAGCAGTTTGCCGACAGGGATCGGCCCCCAGCATTTT
TRBV5-4	15	TRBJ2-1	.	.	CASSSGGVSYNEQFF	TGTGCCAGCAGCTCAGGCGGGGTCTCCTACAATGAGCAGTTCTTC
TRBV5-5	14	TRBJ2-3	.	.	CASGGGAGTDTQYF	TGTGCCAGCGGAGGGGGGGCAGGCACAGATACGCAGTATTTT
TRBV5-4	17	TRBJ2-3	.	.	CASSGARRSGSTDTQYF	TGTGCCAGCAGCGGTGCCCGGAGGAGCGGTAGCACAGATACGCAGTATTTT
TRBV4-1	18	TRBJ1-3	.	.	CASSQVLGPRNSGNTIYF	TGCGCCAGCAGCCAAGTCCTCGGTCCGCGAAACTCTGGAAACACCATATATTTT
TRBV7-3	15	TRBJ1-1	.	.	CASSLTREANTEAFF	TGTGCCAGCAGCTTAACGAGGGAGGCGAACACTGAAGCTTTCTTT
TRBV6-5	15	TRBJ2-7	TRBD1	.	CASSADRAPNYEQYF	TGTGCCAGCAGCGCGGACAGGGCCCCCAACTACGAGCAGTACTTC